These 4 T cell receptor beta chains originate from one sample sequenced in a study of CD8 T cells in ankylosing spondylitis. Each CDR3 protein is one row after TCRdb ran MiXCR on the 5' RACE reads. In the table there are around 130,000 distinct CDR3 sequences, about 6.5% of which are singletons. Sequencing was done on a sample of blood, either unsorted or a sorted T cell fraction (not recorded which). All receptors come from a male donor with ankylosing spondylitis or in good health (not recorded which).

The V call is TRBV7-3, the J call TRBJ2-2, with TRBD1 as a possible D gene (6 bases). Germline CDR1 reads SGHTA; CDR2 reads FQGTGA. Trimming stripped 5 bases from V and 6 bases from J, with 10 bases between. The CDR3 contains 13 residues. CDR3 sequence (DNA): TGTGCCAGCAGCCTGACAGGCCCCGGGGAGCTGTTTTTT. Its translation: CASSLTGPGELFF.

There are many counts of this clonotype. This chain uses TRBV7-2 with TRBJ2-1; possible D gene TRBD1, 5 bases. V gave up 3 bases and J gave up 0 bases, with 9 bases separating them. Germline lookup yields CDR1 SGHTA and CDR2 FQGNSA. The CDR3 length is 15 residues. This CDR3 reads CASSLAGSSYNEQFF. The CDR3 bases are TGTGCCAGCAGCTTGGCAGGGTCCTCCTACAATGAGCAGTTCTTC. The complete variable domain, with remaining parts taken from reference TRBV7-2 and TRBJ2-1, reads GAGVSQSPSNKVTEKGKDVELRCDPISGHTALYWYRQSLGQGLEFLIYFQGNSAPDKSGLPSDRFSAERTGGSVSTLTIQRTQQEDSAVYLCASSLAGSSYNEQFFGPGTRLTVL.

Regarding this clonotype: This may be a read error: a much more frequent sequence differs by one nucleotide. The genes are TRBV12-3 or TRBV12-4 and TRBJ2-1, with TRBD2 matching 8 bases. The CDR3 runs 16 residues. The CDR3 nucleotides are TGTGCCAGCGGCTCCCGGGGGGGTAGCGGGGCGAATGAGCAGATCTTC. This sequence encodes CASGSRGGSGANEQIF.

In this sample, this clonotype turned up many times. This chain connects TRBV9 to TRBJ1-5; D is ambiguous. The CDR3 sequence is 14 residues long. The V end lost 0 bases, the J end lost 9 bases, and 13 bases lay between the germline ends. Germline loops: CDR1 SGDLS, CDR2 YYNGEE. This CDR3 reads CASSVEGGPGPQHF. CDR3 nucleotides: TGTGCCAGCAGCGTAGAGGGAGGGCCCGGGCCCCAGCATTTT. The full variable domain, its missing parts supplied by reference TRBV9 and TRBJ1-5, is DSGVTQTPKHLITATGQRVTLRCSPRSGDLSVYWYQQSLDQGLQFLIQYYNGEERAKGNILERFSAQQFPDLHSELNLSSLELGDSALYFCASSVEGGPGPQHFGDGTRLSIL.